Following are 32 T cell receptor beta chains from one sample sequenced in a study of graft-versus-host responses after intestinal transplantation. Using immunoSEQ multiplex PCR, the repertoire was profiled, and TCRdb retains in-frame clones only, with some absent. The sample comprises some 96,000 clones, roughly 84% of which are singletons, and around 0.86% rests with the top ten. Antigens of these TCRs are unknown. The sequences come from unstimulated CD4+ T cells sorted from spleen or lymph node cells, collected before transplant. Receptors originate from a human donor who was the organ donor for an intestinal transplant.

This chain uses TRBV5-1 with TRBJ2-2; either TRBD1 or TRBD2 may fit D (6 bases each). Germline values: CDR1 SGHRS, CDR2 YFSETQ. The V end lost 4 bases, the J end lost 6 bases, and 16 bases lay between the germline ends. This CDR3 contains 15 residues. CDR3 nucleotide sequence: TGCGCCAGCAGCCCCTGGGCAGGGGAGGCCGGGGAGCTGTTTTTT. Translated: CASSPWAGEAGELFF.

The chain links TRBV7-9 to TRBJ2-1; TRBD2 matches at 9 bases. This CDR3 contains 16 residues. J lost 9 bases, V lost 4 bases, and 13 bases had no gene match. Germline V gene lookup returns CDR1 SEHNR and CDR2 FQNEAQ (reference sequence). The CDR3 coding sequence is TGTGCCAGCAGCTGGGCGGGGGGGACCGCCAGACCTGAGCAGTTCTTC. Translated, it gives CASSWAGGTARPEQFF. Full variable domain (missing parts from reference TRBV7-9 and TRBJ2-1): DTGVSQNPRHKITKRGQNVTFRCDPISEHNRLYWYRQTLGQGPEFLTYFQNEAQLEKSRLLSDRFSAERPKGSFSTLEIQRTEQGDSAMYLCASSWAGGTARPEQFFGPGTRLTVL.

Remarks on this clone: Relative to the germline gene, one junction end is altered; a read error may explain this. The chain's CDR3 is CSAFGGIF. The DNA for the CDR3 is TGCAGTGCTTTCGGGGGCATTTTT. J is TRBJ2-3 and V is TRBV20-1; D may correspond to TRBD1 or TRBD2 (6 bases each). The CDR3 contains 8 residues. In germline, CDR1 is DFQATT, CDR2 SNEGSKA (reference sequence).

The chain employs TRBV9 and TRBJ1-4; 10 bases map to TRBD1. The CDR3 is 15 amino acids. The V gene's germline CDR1 is SGDLS and CDR2 YYNGEE. V lost 5 bases and J lost 8; bases outside the gene matches: 9. The CDR3, as DNA: TGTGCCAGCAGTTCGACCGGGACAGGGGAAGAAAAACTGTTTTTT. Protein: CASSSTGTGEEKLFF.

The chain is built from TRBV6-1 and TRBJ1-2, with 8 bases identical to TRBD1. Unmatched junction bases numbered 8, after V lost 2 bases and J lost 6 bases. In germline, CDR1 is MNHNS, CDR2 SASEGT. The length of the CDR3 is 15 residues. The CDR3 loop reads CASSEQGALKDGYTF. The CDR3 DNA is TGTGCCAGCAGTGAACAGGGGGCTCTGAAGGATGGCTACACCTTC.

The CDR3 coding sequence is TGTGCCAGCAGCTCTGTACCATCGGGACAGGGGGTACTAAGAGGCTACACCTTC. Amino acid sequence: CASSSVPSGQGVLRGYTF. This chain connects TRBV5-4 to TRBJ1-2, with 11 bases identical to TRBD1. Trimming removed 3 bases from V and 8 bases from J; junction bases left unmatched: 18. The CDR3 is 18 residues long. Germline CDR1 SGHNT, CDR2 YYREEE (reference sequence).

The chain is built from TRBV11-2 and TRBJ2-7; possible D gene TRBD1, 6 bases. The CDR3 is 13 amino acids. The germline V and J ends were trimmed by 4 bases and 1 base, with 8 bases remaining between them. Germline-derived CDR1 and CDR2 are SGHAT and FQNNGV. This chain's CDR3 is CASSYTGSYEQYF. The DNA of the CDR3 is TGTGCCAGCAGCTATACAGGGTCCTACGAGCAGTACTTC.

V gene TRBV9 combines with J gene TRBJ2-2, with 16 positions matching TRBD2. The ends lost 4 bases at V and 4 bases at J; junction bases unmatched: 7. CDR3 length equals 18 residues. CDR1 and CDR2 (germline): SGDLS, YYNGEE. As DNA, the CDR3 is TGTGCCAGCAGCAAGGGACTAGCGGGGGGGACGGGCACCGGGGAGCTGTTTTTT. This sequence encodes CASSKGLAGGTGTGELFF.

The rearrangement uses TRBV5-1 and TRBJ2-3; D not certain. Germline V gives CDR1 SGHRS, CDR2 YFSETQ. V lost 0 bases and J lost 3, with 11 bases in between. The CDR3 covers 15 residues. The CDR3 loop reads CASSLAAATTDTQYF. The CDR3 nucleotides read TGCGCCAGCAGCTTGGCGGCAGCGACAACAGATACGCAGTATTTT. Full variable domain (missing parts from reference TRBV5-1 and TRBJ2-3): KAGVTQTPRYLIKTRGQQVTLSCSPISGHRSVSWYQQTPGQGLQFLFEYFSETQRNKGNFPGRFSGRQFSNSRSEMNVSTLELGDSALYLCASSLAAATTDTQYFGPGTRLTVL.

This CDR3 is CASSDRTRSSYNSPLHF. CDR3 nucleotide sequence: TGTGCCAGCAGTGACAGGACCCGGAGCTCCTATAATTCACCCCTCCACTTT. The chain carries TRBV6-4 and TRBJ1-6; D not certain. The CDR3 has 17 residues. V gave up 2 bases and J gave up 0 bases, with 11 bases separating them. Germline values: CDR1 MRHNA, CDR2 SNTAGT.

The chain joins TRBV18 to TRBJ2-3; D not certain. V lost 0 bases, J lost 6 bases, and 7 bases lay in between. This CDR3 is 13 amino acids long. CDR1 and CDR2 from the germline V gene are KGHSH and LQKENI. Here the CDR3 DNA reads TGTGCCAGCTCACCACCGTTGGCCGATACGCAGTATTTT. Protein: CASSPPLADTQYF.

The gene calls are TRBV20-1 and TRBJ1-1, with D perhaps TRBD1 (5 bases). This CDR3 comprises 11 residues. V lost 3 bases and J lost 11, with 13 bases in between. The germline CDR1 and CDR2 sequences are DFQATT and SNEGSKA (reference sequence). As DNA, the CDR3 is TGCAGTGCTAGGCAGGGAAAAGGGGCTTTCTTT. Its protein product is CSARQGKGAFF.

The chain is built from TRBV27 and TRBJ2-3; the D is unclear. Germline-derived CDR1 and CDR2 are MNHEY and SMNVEV (reference sequence). The V gene lost 1 base and the J gene lost 4 bases, with 6 bases spanning the gap. CDR3 length: 13 amino acids. The CDR3 loop is CASSLLFPDTQYF. The CDR3 nucleotides are TGTGCCAGCAGTTTATTATTTCCAGATACGCAGTATTTT.

The rearrangement joins TRBV21-1 to TRBJ1-6; the tabulated D call, TRBD1, remains unverified against the DNA. TRBV21-1 is given as a pseudogene. This CDR3 contains 17 residues. The CDR3 DNA reads as TGTGCCAGCAGCAAAGAACCCCGACCAGGGCCGAATTCACCCCTCCACTTT. The encoded protein is CASSKEPRPGPNSPLHF.

The chain combines TRBV11-3 with TRBJ2-6; D unclear. Trimming took 0 bases from V and 4 from J, leaving 13 bases between them. The CDR3 covers 17 residues. Germline CDR1 SGHNT, CDR2 YENEEA. CDR3 residues: CASSLDHMGTGANVLTF. For the CDR3, the DNA is TGTGCCAGCAGCTTAGATCATATGGGAACGGGGGCCAACGTCCTGACTTTC.

CDR3 DNA sequence: TGTGCCAGCATTAGATTGAACACTGAAGCTTTCTTT. This sequence encodes CASIRLNTEAFF. This sequence joins TRBV2 and TRBJ1-1, with D uncertain. The CDR3 is made up of 12 amino acids. The V end lost 7 bases, the J end lost 0 bases, and 6 bases lay between the germline ends. CDR1 is SNHLY, CDR2 FYNNEI, per germline.

The rearrangement links TRBV30 to TRBJ1-5; TRBD1 is a possible D gene (6 bases). Germline lookup yields CDR1 GTSNPN and CDR2 SVGIG (reference sequence). Deletions cut 1 base from V and 7 bases from J, with 17 bases between. The CDR3 spans 15 residues. CDR3 nucleotides: TGTGCCTGGAGTGCCGTGGGGGGCGACGGGCAGCCCCAGCATTTT. This gives the protein CAWSAVGGDGQPQHF.

The CDR3 DNA reads as TGTGCCAGCAGCGCCGGGACCGAAGGATATCCTTCACCCCTCCACTTT. It encodes CASSAGTEGYPSPLHF. The chain has TRBV5-5 and TRBJ1-6; D might be TRBD1 (5 bases). Germline CDR1 is SGHKS and CDR2 is YYEKEE (reference sequence). V was pared by 4 bases and J by 9 bases, with 20 bases between. The CDR3 totals 16 residues.

This clone was recorded once. This rearrangement joins TRBV2 to TRBJ2-1, with a weak D call TRBD2 (6 bases). The V end was cut by 4 bases, the J end by 1 base, with 17 bases between. CDR3 length equals 17 residues. Germline loops: CDR1 SNHLY, CDR2 FYNNEI. CDR3 in amino acids: CASSAPWGGASYNEQFF. CDR3 nucleotides: TGTGCCAGCAGTGCCCCCTGGGGCGGGGCGTCCTACAATGAGCAGTTCTTC.

The chain carries TRBV5-1 and TRBJ1-6; no reliable D call. CDR1 and CDR2 from the germline V gene are SGHRS and YFSETQ. The CDR3 is 14 amino acids. V lost 2 bases and J 7 bases, leaving 10 bases between the germline ends. The CDR3 reads CASSFGQDNSPLHF. Written as DNA, the CDR3 is TGCGCCAGCAGCTTTGGGCAGGACAATTCACCCCTCCACTTT. Full variable domain (remainder filled in from reference TRBV5-1 and TRBJ1-6): KAGVTQTPRYLIKTRGQQVTLSCSPISGHRSVSWYQQTPGQGLQFLFEYFSETQRNKGNFPGRFSGRQFSNSRSEMNVSTLELGDSALYLCASSFGQDNSPLHFGNGTRLTVT.

The chain joins TRBV10-3 to TRBJ1-2; no reliable D call. This CDR3 has 15 amino acids. V gave up 0 bases and J gave up 6 bases, with 14 bases separating them. Germline V CDR1 and CDR2: ENHRY, SYGVKD. CDR3 sequence: CAISESLWMKHGYTF. The DNA for the CDR3 is TGTGCCATCAGTGAGTCCCTATGGATGAAACATGGCTACACCTTC.

This clone appeared a single time. This sequence joins TRBV15 and TRBJ2-3; D might be TRBD1 (5 bases). The CDR3 sequence is 15 residues long. Trimming took off 1 base at V and 8 bases at J, with 16 bases between the two ends. CDR1 LNHNV and CDR2 YYDKDF come from the germline V gene (reference sequence). Written as DNA, the CDR3 is TGTGCCACCAGCAGAGTGCCAGGCAGGGATAGTACGCAGTATTTT. Its protein is CATSRVPGRDSTQYF.

The chain recombines TRBV27 with TRBJ2-5; TRBD1 agrees at 9 bases. This CDR3 spans 14 amino acids. Germline loops: CDR1 MNHEY, CDR2 SMNVEV (reference sequence). The ends lost 6 bases at V and 6 bases at J; junction bases unmatched: 8. The CDR3 DNA sequence: TGTGCCAGCAGACCAATGGGACAGGGCCAGACCCAGTACTTC. This translates into CASRPMGQGQTQYF.

This chain joins TRBV7-9 and TRBJ1-2; 7 bases match TRBD1. Germline V gene lookup returns CDR1 SEHNR and CDR2 FQNEAQ (reference sequence). Trimming took 5 bases from V and 4 from J; bases not matched to a gene: 4. This CDR3 has 13 residues. CDR3 coding DNA: TGTGCCAGCAGCAGGGACAGCCCCTATGGCTACACCTTC. Translated, it gives CASSRDSPYGYTF.

This clone was counted once. This chain uses TRBV10-2 with TRBJ2-2, with 16 bases that match TRBD2. The junction had 4 bases not matched to a gene; V was cut back by 3 bases and J by 6 bases. This CDR3 region has 17 residues. Germline CDR1 reads WSHSY; CDR2 reads SAAADI. The CDR3 nucleotides read TGCGCCAGCAGTGACCCTGGGACTAGCGGGGGGGCCGGGGAGCTGTTTTTT. This translates into CASSDPGTSGGAGELFF.

The chain uses TRBV11-2 and TRBJ2-3; a weak D match, TRBD2 (7 bases). CDR1 and CDR2 (germline): SGHAT, FQNNGV. The CDR3 consists of 15 residues. Between the trimmed V and J ends, which lost 3 bases and 4 bases, there was a span of 14 bases. This chain's CDR3 is CASSLDGGAPDTQYF. The CDR3 coding sequence is TGTGCCAGCAGCTTGGATGGGGGGGCCCCAGATACGCAGTATTTT.

A single count supports this clone. This specimen includes other DNA sequences encoding the same CDR3. The rearrangement uses TRBV18 and TRBJ1-1; TRBD1 matches 8 bases. CDR3 length: 14 amino acids. Trimming cost V 2 bases and J 1 base; bases outside gene matches: 0. Germline loops: CDR1 KGHSH, CDR2 LQKENI. CDR3 sequence reads: CASSPGQGNTEAFF. CDR3 bases: TGTGCCAGCTCACCAGGACAGGGGAACACTGAAGCTTTCTTT.

The chain couples TRBV28 to TRBJ2-2, with 9 bases that match TRBD1. V lost 5 bases and J lost 6; bases outside the gene matches: 4. Per the germline V gene, CDR1 is MDHEN and CDR2 is SYDVKM. CDR3 length: 14 residues. As DNA, the CDR3 is TGTGCCAGCAGTCCCTGGACAGGGGCCGGGGAGCTGTTTTTT. Translating gives CASSPWTGAGELFF.

V gene TRBV11-2 combines with J gene TRBJ1-6; 7 nucleotides match TRBD1. Germline V gene sequence: CDR1 SGHAT, CDR2 FQNNGV. The V segment lost 5 bases and the J segment 4 bases; nucleotides outside the gene matches: 5. CDR3 size: 15 residues. CDR3 loop: CASSQTGQYNSPLHF. CDR3 sequence (DNA): TGTGCCAGCAGCCAGACGGGACAGTATAATTCACCCCTCCACTTT.

J is TRBJ1-2 and V is TRBV7-9; D might be TRBD1 (6 bases). The CDR3 runs 12 residues. Deletions cut 11 bases from V and 4 bases from J, with 14 bases between. CDR1 is SEHNR and CDR2 is FQNEAQ in the germline V gene (reference sequence). The CDR3 DNA follows: TGTGCCTGGCAGGGGTTTGGCTATGGCTACACCTTC. Its protein is CAWQGFGYGYTF.

This clone was found a few times. This chain connects TRBV10-3 to TRBJ2-7; the D is unclear. There are 12 residues in the CDR3. V gave up 9 bases and J gave up 2 bases, with 11 bases separating them. CDR1 is ENHRY, CDR2 SYGVKD, per germline. Written as DNA, the CDR3 is TGTGCCATGGCCGGGCCAACCTACGAGCAGTACTTC. Translated, it gives CAMAGPTYEQYF.

This clone showed up just once. The rearrangement links TRBV6-5 to TRBJ2-3; no clear D gene. CDR1 is MNHEY, CDR2 SVGAGI, per germline. The V end lost 0 bases, the J end lost 5 bases, and 12 bases lay between the germline ends. CDR3 size: 15 residues. The CDR3 is CASSYSLGSGDTQYF. CDR3 nucleotides: TGTGCCAGCAGTTACTCGTTAGGATCGGGAGATACGCAGTATTTT.